This record covers a single TCR beta chain. The CDR3 is 14 residues long. V dropped 6 bases and J dropped 4 bases, with 16 bases sitting between them. CDR1 is DFQATT and CDR2 is SNEGSKA in the germline V gene (reference sequence). These data come from a study of blood T cells in healthy people across ages. The use of a sample-barcoded 5' primer and a J-beta primer mix characterized a second PCR of roughly 7 to 11 cycles. Tagging of each cDNA molecule was performed by a template-switch adaptor with 12 random nucleotides. One entry per CDR3 protein, called by TCRdb with MiXCR from the 5' RACE reads. The data contain fewer than 700,000 distinct CDR3 sequences, 40% to 50% of them singletons.

Sequenced: blood. The sequence came from a man older than 75 in good health. The chain couples TRBV20-1 to TRBJ2-4; TRBD2 might be the D (6 bases). CDR3 region: CSAEEGAGKNIQYF. The CDR3 DNA is TGCAGTGCCGAGGAGGGAGCCGGGAAAAACATTCAGTACTTC.